The next 32 T cell receptor beta chains were all read from a single sample in a study of T cells after yellow fever vaccination. TCRdb fed the 5' RACE reads into MiXCR, producing one record per CDR3 protein. Among about 500,000 distinct CDR3 sequences listed, less than 20% were seen once. Sequences were derived from PBMCs, sampled around 5 days after the first yellow fever vaccination. All receptors derive from a man between 18 and 35 years old who received the YFV17D yellow fever vaccine.

The J gene is TRBJ1-2, the V gene TRBV20-1; D is ambiguous. Per the germline V gene, CDR1 is DFQATT and CDR2 is SNEGSKA (reference sequence). The germline V and J ends were trimmed by 6 bases and 5 bases, with 16 bases remaining between them. The CDR3 totals 13 residues. This CDR3 reads CSATGIVRYGYTF. The CDR3 DNA reads as TGCAGTGCGACCGGGATTGTGCGTTATGGCTACACCTTC.

The chain uses TRBV29-1 and TRBJ2-3; 10 bases fit TRBD2. V lost 6 bases, J lost 5 bases, and 11 bases stayed unmatched. This CDR3 spans 15 amino acids. Germline values: CDR1 SQVTM, CDR2 ANQGSEA. CDR3 residues: CSVRLLAGAGDTQYF. The CDR3 DNA reads TGCAGCGTCCGACTTCTAGCGGGGGCGGGAGATACGCAGTATTTT.

V usage is TRBV9 and J usage is TRBJ1-2; TRBD1 might be the D (5 bases). The length of the CDR3 is 14 residues. Germline V CDR1 and CDR2: SGDLS, YYNGEE. V lost 4 bases, J lost 4 bases, and 14 bases lay in between. CDR3 sequence (DNA): TGTGCCAGCAGCAACCGGGGACGGGGCTATGGCTACACCTTC. Amino acids: CASSNRGRGYGYTF.

This clonotype showed up many times. This chain uses TRBV7-9 with TRBJ2-3, with D tentatively TRBD1 or TRBD2 (5 bases each). Germline assignment: CDR1 SEHNR and CDR2 FQNEAQ (reference sequence). The CDR3 is made up of 16 amino acids. V was trimmed by 1 base and J by 2 bases, leaving 13 bases between them. CDR3 DNA: TGTGCCAGCAGCTTAGTAGTCGGGGACCCCACAGATACGCAGTATTTT. Translation gives CASSLVVGDPTDTQYF.

This clonotype came up many times. The chain combines TRBV12-3 or TRBV12-4 with TRBJ1-2, with 9 bases identical to TRBD1. The V and J ends lost 6 bases and 8 bases, in that order; junction bases with no gene match: 7. This CDR3 has 13 residues. The DNA of the CDR3 is TGTGCCAGCAGCCTCTTAGGGACAGGGGGCTACACCTTC. Its protein product is CASSLLGTGGYTF.

The chain combines TRBV24-1 with TRBJ2-5; unclear D gene. The CDR3 length is 13 residues. Trimming took 4 bases from V and 5 from J, leaving 10 bases between them. CDR1 and CDR2 from the germline V gene are KGHDR and SFDVKD. The CDR3 is CATSDGFSETQYF. For the CDR3, the DNA is TGTGCCACCAGTGACGGGTTTTCGGAGACCCAGTACTTC.

V is TRBV20-1 and J is TRBJ2-7, with TRBD2 matching over 12 bases. Germline CDR1 is DFQATT and CDR2 is SNEGSKA (reference sequence). The CDR3 sequence is 16 residues long. With 3 bases clipped from V and 0 bases from J, the junction kept 6 bases outside the gene matches. The CDR3 region is CSARHGTSGFSYEQYF. Written as DNA, the CDR3 is TGCAGTGCTAGGCACGGGACTAGCGGGTTCTCCTACGAGCAGTACTTC.

This clonotype has a handful of counts. The rearrangement joins TRBV7-2 to TRBJ1-4, with TRBD1 as a possible D gene (6 bases). The CDR3 loop spans 11 amino acids. V was cut by 5 bases and J by 12 bases, with 10 bases left in between. From germline, CDR1 is SGHTA and CDR2 FQGNSA. CDR3 loop: CASSRGGELFF. CDR3 bases: TGTGCCAGCAGCCGAGGGGGGGAACTGTTTTTT.

The chain joins TRBV11-2 to TRBJ2-2; 8 nucleotides match TRBD2. In germline, CDR1 is SGHAT, CDR2 FQNNGV. J gave up 6 bases and V 6 bases, and 9 bases lay outside the gene matches. The CDR3 is made up of 15 amino acids. The DNA of the CDR3 is TGTGCCAGCAGAAGGGTAGCGGGGAATCCCGGGGAGCTGTTTTTT. Translated: CASRRVAGNPGELFF.

The chain is built from TRBV12-3 or TRBV12-4 and TRBJ2-2; tentatively, D is TRBD2 (6 bases). V lost 1 base and J lost 0, with 18 bases in between. The CDR3 covers 19 residues. The CDR3 reads CASSLGSSSGHSNTGELFF. The CDR3 bases are TGTGCCAGCAGTTTAGGTAGCAGTAGCGGACATTCGAACACCGGGGAGCTGTTTTTT.

This clonotype has just a few counts. The chain couples TRBV28 to TRBJ1-1; D is uncertain. Trimming removed 5 bases from V and 7 bases from J, with 14 bases in between. Germline CDR1 MDHEN, CDR2 SYDVKM. The CDR3 is made up of 13 amino acids. The CDR3: CASSPGSTDEAFF. CDR3 bases: TGTGCCAGCAGTCCCGGCTCAACTGATGAAGCTTTCTTT.

This chain joins TRBV7-9 and TRBJ2-5; D is unresolved. The length of the CDR3 is 13 residues. Germline CDR1 reads SEHNR; CDR2 reads FQNEAQ (reference sequence). V was cut by 2 bases and J by 2 bases, with 6 bases left in between. The CDR3 loop reads CASSLPVQETQYF. The CDR3 DNA sequence: TGTGCCAGCAGCTTACCGGTGCAAGAGACCCAGTACTTC.

This clonotype showed up just a few times. The J gene is TRBJ1-6, the V gene TRBV10-3; no clear D gene. V was cut by 2 bases and J by 14 bases, with 10 bases left in between. The CDR3 sequence is 12 residues long. Germline values: CDR1 ENHRY, CDR2 SYGVKD. CDR3 nucleotides: TGTGCCATCAGTGAGGACCCCCTTTCCCTCCACTTT. Protein sequence: CAISEDPLSLHF.

The V and J genes are TRBV5-4 and TRBJ2-3; TRBD1 aligns across 12 bases. The CDR3 has 16 amino acids. J was trimmed by 6 bases and V by 0 bases; bases with no gene match: 5. In germline, CDR1 is SGHNT, CDR2 YYREEE (reference sequence). CDR3 amino acids: CASSLARDRGLDTQYF. As DNA, the CDR3 is TGTGCCAGCAGCTTGGCCAGGGACAGGGGGCTTGATACGCAGTATTTT.

Comment on this clonotype: A junction boundary mismatches the germline segment, possibly from a read error. The rearrangement uses TRBV7-7 and TRBJ2-1, with TRBD2 matching 7 bases. The CDR3 contains 14 residues. CDR1 is SSHAT, CDR2 FNYEAQ, per germline (reference sequence). The CDR3 nucleotides are TGTGCTAGCAGCTTAGTTTTCACTAGCGCCGAGCAGTTCTTC. This encodes CASSLVFTSAEQFF.

This clonotype was seen only a few times. V gene TRBV5-1 combines with J gene TRBJ1-6, with D possibly TRBD1 on 5 matching bases. Germline V CDR1 and CDR2: SGHRS, YFSETQ. The V end was cut by 4 bases, the J end by 12 bases, with 14 bases between. The CDR3 has 13 residues. The CDR3 protein is CASSGDSPRPLHF. The CDR3 region has the DNA TGCGCCAGCAGCGGAGACAGCCCGAGACCCCTCCACTTT.

The chain joins TRBV5-6 to TRBJ2-1; TRBD2 matches at 10 bases. Germline V gene sequence: CDR1 SGHDT, CDR2 YYEEEE. There are 16 residues in the CDR3. V gave up 4 bases and J gave up 9 bases; unmatched junction bases: 13. CDR3 amino acids: CASSTYPSGGVGEQFF. The DNA of the CDR3 is TGTGCCAGCAGCACCTACCCCAGCGGGGGGGTTGGTGAGCAGTTCTTC.

This clonotype turned up a few times. The J gene is TRBJ1-1, the V gene TRBV7-2, with no clear D. The CDR3 has 15 amino acids. Germline V CDR1 and CDR2: SGHTA, FQGNSA. Trimming shortened V by 2 bases and J by 0 bases, and 10 bases separated the two germline ends. In DNA, the CDR3 is TGTGCCAGCAGCTTATACGCGGCCATGAACACTGAAGCTTTCTTT. It is translated as CASSLYAAMNTEAFF. Together with reference TRBV7-2 and TRBJ1-1, the CDR3 gives the full variable domain: GAGVSQSPSNKVTEKGKDVELRCDPISGHTALYWYRQSLGQGLEFLIYFQGNSAPDKSGLPSDRFSAERTGGSVSTLTIQRTQQEDSAVYLCASSLYAAMNTEAFFGQGTRLTVV.

The chain couples TRBV27 to TRBJ2-3; 7 nucleotides align to TRBD2. This CDR3 contains 17 residues. Per the germline V gene, CDR1 is MNHEY and CDR2 is SMNVEV (reference sequence). V trimming: 2 bases; J trimming: 4 bases; junction bases outside the gene matches: 12. Here the CDR3 DNA reads TGTGCCAGCAGTTTAAGGGGCGGGGGTCACCGCCCAGATACGCAGTATTTT. This sequence encodes CASSLRGGGHRPDTQYF.

This chain uses TRBV7-7 with TRBJ2-6; D possibly corresponds to TRBD2 (6 bases). The CDR3 is 13 residues long. The germline gives CDR1 SSHAT, CDR2 FNYEAQ (reference sequence). This chain's CDR3 is CAVSGPGANVLTF. In nucleotides, the CDR3 is TGTGCTGTTAGCGGCCCTGGGGCCAACGTCCTGACTTTC.

This clonotype was seen only a few times. This chain joins TRBV3-1 and TRBJ2-7; a weak D match, TRBD2 (6 bases). Germline V gives CDR1 LGHDT, CDR2 YNNKEL (reference sequence). Trimming left V 4 bases short and J 1 base short, with 23 bases between. The CDR3 extends over 18 amino acids. DNA of the CDR3: TGTGCCAGCAGCCGAAAGGCGGGAATTTACCCACCGTCCTACGAGCAGTACTTC. Its translation is CASSRKAGIYPPSYEQYF.

The gene calls are TRBV19 and TRBJ1-5; possible D gene TRBD1, 5 bases. Germline values: CDR1 LNHDA, CDR2 SQIVND (reference sequence). The CDR3 spans 17 residues. Trimming removed 5 bases from V and 0 bases from J, with 17 bases in between. This chain's CDR3 is CASSSGPGLYSNQPQHF. The CDR3 DNA sequence: TGTGCCAGTAGTTCCGGCCCGGGACTGTATAGCAATCAGCCCCAGCATTTT.

The chain recombines TRBV5-4 with TRBJ1-2; 8 bases fit TRBD1. Germline V gene lookup returns CDR1 SGHNT and CDR2 YYREEE (reference sequence). The ends lost 5 bases at V and 1 base at J; junction bases unmatched: 7. The CDR3 has 15 amino acids. CDR3 nucleotides: TGTGCCAGCAGTCCCGGGACAGGAGTTAACTATGGCTACACCTTC. Protein sequence: CASSPGTGVNYGYTF.

The J gene is TRBJ1-2, the V gene TRBV3-1; D not certain. Germline V CDR1 and CDR2: LGHDT, YNNKEL (reference sequence). Trimming cost V 2 bases and J 0 bases, with 7 bases left between them. There are 14 residues in the CDR3. CDR3 DNA sequence: TGTGCCAGCAGCCAACGTCCATCTAACTATGGCTACACCTTC. As protein: CASSQRPSNYGYTF.

The chain carries TRBV20-1 and TRBJ2-1; tentative D call: TRBD2 (7 bases). Germline-derived CDR1 and CDR2 are DFQATT and SNEGSKA (reference sequence). The CDR3 has 16 amino acids. The germline V and J ends were trimmed by 6 bases and 2 bases, with 20 bases remaining between them. This chain's CDR3 is CSAQGRGGGAYNEQFF. CDR3 nucleotide sequence: TGCAGTGCCCAGGGGAGGGGCGGGGGTGCCTACAATGAGCAGTTCTTC.

V and J are TRBV20-1 and TRBJ1-3; TRBD1 agrees at 9 bases. V gave up 6 bases and J gave up 3 bases; unmatched junction bases: 15. The V gene's germline CDR1 is DFQATT and CDR2 SNEGSKA (reference sequence). The CDR3 has 17 amino acids. Written as DNA, the CDR3 is TGCAGTGCGCAAACGCCGGGACAGGGCCACAGTGGAAACACCATATATTTT. Its protein is CSAQTPGQGHSGNTIYF.

This clonotype was detected only a few times. This chain connects TRBV7-2 to TRBJ1-1, with 7 nucleotides matching TRBD1. The J segment lost 4 bases and the V segment lost 5 bases, leaving 7 bases of the junction unmatched. Germline CDR1 SGHTA, CDR2 FQGNSA. The CDR3 consists of 14 residues. CDR3 amino acids: CASSVGGWGTEAFF. DNA for the CDR3: TGTGCCAGCAGCGTAGGGGGCTGGGGCACTGAAGCTTTCTTT.

The table lists this clonotype with a count of one. Compared with germline, one end of the junction differs, possibly owing to a read error. The gene calls are TRBV5-1 and TRBJ1-1; a possible D gene is TRBD1 (5 bases). CDR1 is SGHRS and CDR2 is YFSETQ in the germline V gene. The CDR3 runs 13 residues. CDR3 DNA sequence: TGCGCCAGCAGCCCGAGGGGCCAGTCTGCTACGAGCTTT. Its translation: CASSPRGQSATSF.

The V call is TRBV20-1, the J call TRBJ1-2, with TRBD1 matching over 10 bases. The germline gives CDR1 DFQATT, CDR2 SNEGSKA (reference sequence). V trimming: 2 bases; J trimming: 2 bases; junction bases outside the gene matches: 14. CDR3 size: 18 residues. The CDR3 DNA sequence: TGCAGTGCTAGAAAGGCGGACAGGGGGATCCTTGCGAACTATGGCTACACCTTC. As protein: CSARKADRGILANYGYTF.

The chain recombines TRBV10-3 with TRBJ2-5; tentatively, D is TRBD2 (6 bases). Germline CDR1 reads ENHRY; CDR2 reads SYGVKD. V lost 0 bases to trimming and J lost 4 bases, with 12 bases between them. The CDR3 consists of 15 residues. The CDR3 protein is CAISESGGLSETQYF. Written as DNA, the CDR3 is TGTGCCATCAGTGAGTCTGGGGGACTGTCAGAGACCCAGTACTTC.

The table lists this clonotype with a few counts. The gene calls are TRBV5-4 and TRBJ2-7, with D hard to call. V gave up 0 bases and J gave up 3 bases, with 7 bases separating them. The CDR3 has 13 amino acids. The germline V gene has CDR1 SGHNT and CDR2 YYREEE (reference sequence). The CDR3 DNA is TGTGCCAGCAGCTTGGACCAGAACTACGAGCAGTACTTC. Amino acids: CASSLDQNYEQYF.

The table lists this clonotype with a few counts. The V gene is TRBV12-3 or TRBV12-4, the J gene TRBJ2-7; no clear D gene. The CDR3 loop spans 11 amino acids. V shed 6 bases and J shed 2 bases, with 5 bases lying between them. The CDR3 loop is CASSRTYEQYF. The CDR3, as DNA: TGTGCCAGCAGCCGAACCTACGAGCAGTACTTC.